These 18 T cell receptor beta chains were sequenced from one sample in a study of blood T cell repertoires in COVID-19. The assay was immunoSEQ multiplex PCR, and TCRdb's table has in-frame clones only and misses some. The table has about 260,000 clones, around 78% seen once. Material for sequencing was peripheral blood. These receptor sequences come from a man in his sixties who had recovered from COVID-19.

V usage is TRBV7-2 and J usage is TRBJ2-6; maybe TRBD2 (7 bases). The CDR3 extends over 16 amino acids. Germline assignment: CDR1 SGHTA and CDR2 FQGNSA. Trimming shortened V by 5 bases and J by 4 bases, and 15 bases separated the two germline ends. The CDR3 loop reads CASSRGGAAGANVLTF. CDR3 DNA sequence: TGTGCCAGCAGCCGTGGGGGGGCGGCCGGGGCCAACGTCCTGACTTTC.

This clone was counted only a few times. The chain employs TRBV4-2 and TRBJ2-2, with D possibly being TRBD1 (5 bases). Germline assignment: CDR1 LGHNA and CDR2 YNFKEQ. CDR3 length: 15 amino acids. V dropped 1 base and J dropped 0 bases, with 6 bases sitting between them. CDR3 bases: TGTGCCAGCAGCCAAGGCAGGGCGAACACCGGGGAGCTGTTTTTT. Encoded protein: CASSQGRANTGELFF.

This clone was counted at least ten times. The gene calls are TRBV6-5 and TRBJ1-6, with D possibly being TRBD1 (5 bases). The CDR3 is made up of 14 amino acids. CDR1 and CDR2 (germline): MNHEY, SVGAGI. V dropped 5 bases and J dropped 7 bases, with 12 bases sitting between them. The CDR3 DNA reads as TGTGCCAGCAGTAACAAGGGGAAAAATTCACCCCTCCACTTT. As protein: CASSNKGKNSPLHF.

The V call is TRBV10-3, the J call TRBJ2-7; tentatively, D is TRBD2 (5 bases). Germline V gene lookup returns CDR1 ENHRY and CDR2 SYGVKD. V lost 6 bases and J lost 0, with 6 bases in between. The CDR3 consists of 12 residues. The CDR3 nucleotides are TGTGCCATCAGAGGACTCTCCTACGAGCAGTACTTC. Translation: CAIRGLSYEQYF.

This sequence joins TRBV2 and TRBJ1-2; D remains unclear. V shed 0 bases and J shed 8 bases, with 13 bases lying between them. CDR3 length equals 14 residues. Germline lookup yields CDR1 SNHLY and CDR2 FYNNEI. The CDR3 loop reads CASSEALQAKGYTF. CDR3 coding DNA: TGTGCCAGCAGTGAAGCCTTGCAGGCCAAAGGCTACACCTTC.

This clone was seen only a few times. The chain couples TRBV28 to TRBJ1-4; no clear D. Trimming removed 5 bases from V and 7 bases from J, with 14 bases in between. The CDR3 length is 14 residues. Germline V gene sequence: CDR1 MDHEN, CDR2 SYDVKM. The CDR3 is CASSGPGMGEKLFF. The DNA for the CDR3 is TGTGCCAGCAGTGGGCCCGGCATGGGTGAAAAACTGTTTTTT. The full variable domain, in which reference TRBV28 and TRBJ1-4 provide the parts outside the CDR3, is DVKVTQSSRYLVKRTGEKVFLECVQDMDHENMFWYRQDPGLGLRLIYFSYDVKMKEKGDIPEGYSVSREKKERFSLILESASTNQTSMYLCASSGPGMGEKLFFGSGTQLSVL.

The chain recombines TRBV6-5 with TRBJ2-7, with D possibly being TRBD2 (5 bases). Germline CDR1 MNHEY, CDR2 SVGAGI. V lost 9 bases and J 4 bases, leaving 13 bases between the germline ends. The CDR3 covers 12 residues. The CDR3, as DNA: TGTGCCAGTTTACTAGTAGGGTACGAGCAGTACTTC. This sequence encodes CASLLVGYEQYF.

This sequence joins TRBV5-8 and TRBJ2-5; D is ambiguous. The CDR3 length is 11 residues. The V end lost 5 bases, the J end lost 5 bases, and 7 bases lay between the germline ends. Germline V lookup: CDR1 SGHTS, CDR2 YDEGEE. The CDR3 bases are TGTGCCAGCAGGTCTGGCGAGACCCAGTACTTC. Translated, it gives CASRSGETQYF.

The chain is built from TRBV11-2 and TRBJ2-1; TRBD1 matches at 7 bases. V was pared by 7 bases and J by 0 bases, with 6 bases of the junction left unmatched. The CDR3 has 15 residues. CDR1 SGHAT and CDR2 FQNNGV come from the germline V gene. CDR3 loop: CASTETGSSYNEQFF. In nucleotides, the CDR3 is TGTGCCAGCACCGAGACAGGGAGCTCCTACAATGAGCAGTTCTTC. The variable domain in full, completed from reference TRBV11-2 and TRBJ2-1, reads EAGVAQSPRYKIIEKRQSVAFWCNPISGHATLYWYQQILGQGPKLLIQFQNNGVVDDSQLPKDRFSAERLKGVDSTLKIQPAKLEDSAVYLCASTETGSSYNEQFFGPGTRLTVL.

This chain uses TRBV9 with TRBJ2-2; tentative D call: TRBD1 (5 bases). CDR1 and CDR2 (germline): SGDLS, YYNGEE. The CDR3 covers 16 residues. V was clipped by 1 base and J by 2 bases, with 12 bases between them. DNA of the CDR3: TGTGCCAGCAGCGTACAGGGCCGCCCCAACACCGGGGAGCTGTTTTTT. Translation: CASSVQGRPNTGELFF.

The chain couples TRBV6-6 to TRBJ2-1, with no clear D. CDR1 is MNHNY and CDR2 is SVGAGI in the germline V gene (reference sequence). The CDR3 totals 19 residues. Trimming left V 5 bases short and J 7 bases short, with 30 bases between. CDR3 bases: TGTGCCAGCAGTCCCCTTGGTGGTGTCTCCCCGGCGGCCGGGAATGAGCAGTTCTTC. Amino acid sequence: CASSPLGGVSPAAGNEQFF.

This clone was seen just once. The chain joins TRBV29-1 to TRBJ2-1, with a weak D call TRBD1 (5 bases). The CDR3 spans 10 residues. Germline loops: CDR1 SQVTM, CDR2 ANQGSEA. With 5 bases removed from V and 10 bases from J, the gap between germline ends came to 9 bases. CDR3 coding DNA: TGCAGCGTTTCCAACAGGGAGCAGTTCTTC. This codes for CSVSNREQFF.

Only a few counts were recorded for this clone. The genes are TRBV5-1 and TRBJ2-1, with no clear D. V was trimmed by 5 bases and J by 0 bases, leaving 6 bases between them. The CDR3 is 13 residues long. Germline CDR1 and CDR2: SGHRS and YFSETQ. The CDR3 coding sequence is TGCGCCAGCAGTATCGGCTCCTACAATGAGCAGTTCTTC. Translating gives CASSIGSYNEQFF.

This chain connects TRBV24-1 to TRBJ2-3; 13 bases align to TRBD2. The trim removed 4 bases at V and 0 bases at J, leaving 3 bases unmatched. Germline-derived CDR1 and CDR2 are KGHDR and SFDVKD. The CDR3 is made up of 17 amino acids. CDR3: CATSDQGLAGSTDTQYF. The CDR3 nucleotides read TGTGCCACCAGTGACCAGGGACTAGCGGGGAGCACAGATACGCAGTATTTT.

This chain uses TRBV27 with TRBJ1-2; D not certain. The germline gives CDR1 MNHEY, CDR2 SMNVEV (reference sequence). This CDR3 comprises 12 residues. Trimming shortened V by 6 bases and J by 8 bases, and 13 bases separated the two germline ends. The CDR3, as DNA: TGTGCCAGCAGCTTAGCTCCCGCGGGCTACACCTTC. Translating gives CASSLAPAGYTF.

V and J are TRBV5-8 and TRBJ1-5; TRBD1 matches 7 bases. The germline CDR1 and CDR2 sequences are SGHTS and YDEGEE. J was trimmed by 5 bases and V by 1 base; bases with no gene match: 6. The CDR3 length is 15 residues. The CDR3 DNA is TGTGCCAGCAGCTTGCACCGACAGGGCGATCAGCCCCAGCATTTT. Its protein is CASSLHRQGDQPQHF.

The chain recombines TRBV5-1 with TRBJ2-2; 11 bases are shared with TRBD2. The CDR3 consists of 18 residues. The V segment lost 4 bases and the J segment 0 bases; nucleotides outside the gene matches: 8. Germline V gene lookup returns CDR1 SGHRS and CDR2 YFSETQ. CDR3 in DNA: TGCGCCAGCAGCCCCAGACTAGCGGGGAGGACGAACACCGGGGAGCTGTTTTTT. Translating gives CASSPRLAGRTNTGELFF.

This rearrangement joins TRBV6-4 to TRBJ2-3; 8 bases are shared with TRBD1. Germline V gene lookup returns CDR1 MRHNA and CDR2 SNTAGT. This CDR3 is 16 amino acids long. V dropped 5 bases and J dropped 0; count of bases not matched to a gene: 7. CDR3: CASSTWTGTSTDTQYF. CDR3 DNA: TGTGCCAGCAGTACCTGGACAGGGACTAGCACAGATACGCAGTATTTT.